These T cell receptor beta chains were read from a single sample in a study of shared clonotypes between healthy human individuals. Generated by immunoSEQ multiplex PCR, the TCRdb table keeps only in-frame clones and is missing some. The sample shows hundreds of thousands of clones, about two thirds of them seen only once. Material: memory CD4+ T cells sorted from blood. These receptor sequences come from a woman aged 25 to 39 in good health. CDR3s include the opening cysteine and the closing phenylalanine or tryptophan.

CDR3: CASSPGTGRGDGYTF
J: TRBJ1-2
V: TRBV18

CDR3: CASSYSSGDRASDTF
J: TRBJ1-2
V: TRBV6-5

CDR3: CASSLGVLNTDTQYF
J: TRBJ2-3
V: TRBV7-2

CDR3: CASTITSNTEAFF
J: TRBJ1-1
V: TRBV6-1

CDR3: CASGGDLQETQYF
J: TRBJ2-5
V: TRBV6-6

CDR3: CASRSDREGYGYTF
J: TRBJ1-2
V: TRBV28

CDR3: CASSSTAGSTQYF
J: TRBJ2-3
V: TRBV28

CDR3: CASSVTGNEKLFF
J: TRBJ1-4
V: TRBV5-4

CDR3: CASSQDPGSSSYNEQFF
J: TRBJ2-1
V: TRBV4-1

CDR3: CASSLRSGAPSPTDTQYF
J: TRBJ2-3
V: TRBV7-9

CDR3: CASSLGGQVSGANVLTF
J: TRBJ2-6
V: TRBV5-1

CDR3: CASSERQVGQTGELFF
J: TRBJ2-2
V: TRBV2

CDR3: CASSFSGSNQPQHF
J: TRBJ1-5
V: TRBV7-8

CDR3: CASSVAVSSNTGELFF
J: TRBJ2-2
V: TRBV9